The source of this T cell receptor (beta chain) is a study of blood T cell repertoires in COVID-19 (dated by TCRdb to 2020 to 2022). Background on the whole study: Samples covering the acute and convalescent phases of COVID-19 were provided by collaborators in the United States, Italy and Spain. HLA class I and class II types, where available, came from metadata supplied by the sample provider rather than from assay-based typing. A de-identified subject ID, COVID-19 status, age in years and sex were almost always included in the sample metadata. The samples were drawn from the first 160 participants of the ongoing ImmuneRACE study and from over a thousand subjects provided by 6 global collaborators. A freely available public database, intended as a resource for researchers studying the immune response to SARS-CoV-2, is where the repertoires were released. The dataset comprised deeply sampled blood TCRbeta repertoires from subjects exposed to, actively infected with, or recovered from COVID-19. The material from the prospective study consisted of cDNA or gDNA derived from T cells, B-cell-depleted T cells, or PBMCs. Overall study outcomes, separate from this receptor: How much clinical and demographic metadata was included differed by source and by participant, and the metadata was provided uncurated.

Taken from the germline V gene (reference sequence), the CDR1 and CDR2 loops are LNHDA and SQIVND. CDR3 length: 15 amino acids, cysteine to phenylalanine. Just CDR3 DNA is preserved here, 45 bases in frame from base 1. V lost 4 bases and J lost 0 bases; the stretch between them is 9 bases long. TCRbeta CDR3 regions were amplified from genomic DNA by means of the immunoSEQ Assay, a bias-controlled multiplex PCR. As for how the authors treated the data: Within the assay, amplification of reference gene primers was used to estimate how many nucleated cells each sample contained. To quantify the absolute abundance of each unique TCRbeta CDR3 rearrangement, sequence reads were collapsed and filtered. For each sample, productive Simpson clonality was calculated by taking the square root of Simpson's diversity index across productive rearrangements. This is the immuneACCESS table as TCRdb keeps it, with only in-frame sequences that have V and J called. A part of the clones is gone; compared with another copy, unresolved V genes explain less than half, and the rest is unexplained. Clone size and the V and J calls come from that table; the DNA yielded D and trimming. Within this sample are 250,000 to 350,000 clones, with 80% to 90% of them counted one time only. Together, the top ten hold approximately 5% of the sample.

Participants in the prospective study were aged about 18 to 95 years, lived in some 24 United States geographic areas, and enrolled through a virtual design. To assign participants to cohorts, the prospective study relied on clinical history that participants themselves reported in a screening survey and a study questionnaire. ImmuneRACE Cohort 3 recovered participants were defined by two consecutive negative NP/OP PCR tests, healthcare professional clearance, or symptom resolution. Mobile phlebotomists in the prospective study collected whole blood, serum and a nasopharyngeal or oropharyngeal swab from every participant. Prospective study participants could optionally give additional blood draws and questionnaires over a roughly 2-month period. Blood samples from the prospective study were shipped frozen or at room temperature prior to DNA extraction. Points on this clone: No cognate antigen has been identified for it. No quality values exist for individual bases; no much larger clone is one base distant.

The sequencing input was PBMCs or T cells enriched from blood (not recorded which). The rearranged segments are TRBV19 and TRBJ1-4; TRBD1 might be the D gene, on 5 matching bases. The receptor was isolated from a woman aged 30 to 39 who had recovered from COVID-19. The nucleotide sequence reads TGTGCCAGTAGTACAGGGTTTGCAACTAATGAAAAACTGTTTTTT. Its translation is CASSTGFATNEKLFF.